The source of this T cell receptor beta chain is a study of regulatory T cells in long-lasting Graves disease. Arm-PCR of CDR3 regions and iRepertoire HTBI primers were the basis on which TCR beta libraries were built. TCRdb processed the multiplex PCR reads anew with MiXCR; each CDR3 protein has one entry. The sample carries roughly 500,000 distinct CDR3 sequences, 13% recorded once. This clonotype was found many times. Trimming cost V 5 bases and J 4 bases; bases outside gene matches: 9. The CDR3 extends over 15 amino acids. In germline, CDR1 is SGHVS, CDR2 FQNEAQ. Time point reported: newly diagnosed GD, antithyroid drugs for less than 3 months. The TCR library used RNA extracted from PBMCs. The same sample was also used in a study of T cells in Graves' hyperthyroidism and ophthalmopathy.

Sample: peripheral blood mononuclear cells (PBMCs), taken at new diagnosis, from a patient treated with antithyroid drugs. The origin of this receptor is a man in his thirties or forties with Graves disease. The V call is TRBV7-8, the J call TRBJ2-7; 9 bases are shared with TRBD2. CDR3 region: CASSPRGLAKYEQYF. The CDR3 nucleotides are TGTGCCAGCAGCCCCCGGGGACTAGCAAAGTACGAGCAGTACTTC.